Included here is one T cell receptor beta chain sequence, with context. Its specificity is unknown. Germline assignment: CDR1 LNHNV and CDR2 YYDKDF (reference sequence). The CDR3 totals 14 residues. Trimming took 0 bases from V and 6 from J, leaving 11 bases between them. The record originates from a study of T cell repertoires in cytomegalovirus infection. TCRdb independently ran MiXCR on the reads; one entry per CDR3 protein. The sample has 450,000 to 550,000 distinct CDR3 sequences; about 44% are singletons. The sequence derives from a human donor in good health (CMV status not recorded). Some clones in this sample may be carry-over from other donors' samples. The chain joins TRBV15 to TRBJ1-1; no firm D call. Sequencing was performed on cultured PBMCs, taken from culture after CMV antigen stimulation. DNA of the CDR3: TGTGCCACCAGCAGAGATGTAACAGAGCCTGAAGCTTTCTTT. It yields the protein CATSRDVTEPEAFF.